This TCR beta chain emerged from a study of T cells in Graves' hyperthyroidism and ophthalmopathy. The CDR3 length is 15 residues. The germline gives CDR1 MRHNA, CDR2 SNTAGT. V was clipped by 8 bases and J by 4 bases; unmatched bases: 13. On this clonotype: Possible read error: a much larger clone is one base away.

RNA transcripts served as the template for amplifying TCR beta CDR3 regions. Using the HTBI primer set, a first-round RT-PCR was run on the TCR CDR3. TCRdb re-called the multiplex PCR reads through MiXCR, storing one row per CDR3 protein. The repertoire includes some 400,000 distinct CDR3 sequences, about 18% of them detected once, and 3.7% sits in the top ten. Source material: blood. J is TRBJ1-2 and V is TRBV6-4; 7 bases are a match to TRBD1. The receptor's source is a woman under 30 with Graves' hyperthyroidism. CDR3: CASRSVGGGGYGYTF. Here the CDR3 DNA reads TGTGCCAGCCGTTCCGTAGGGGGCGGCGGCTATGGCTACACCTTC.